These 4 T cell receptor beta chains came from one sample sequenced in a study of T cell changes during pregnancy in multiple sclerosis. Data came from immunoSEQ multiplex PCR; TCRdb stores just in-frame clones and leaves some out. There are more than 35,000 clones in the sample; 94% occur only once, and 0.3% to 0.45% lies in the top ten. Material: CD4+ T cells from peripheral blood mononuclear cells, obtained in the second trimester of pregnancy. The receptor source for this set is a female donor with multiple sclerosis, enrolled in a pregnancy study.

The chain couples TRBV7-3 to TRBJ2-7, with 10 bases aligning to TRBD1. Germline CDR1 and CDR2: SGHTA and FQGTGA. V lost 6 bases, J lost 3 bases, and 2 bases stayed unmatched. There are 13 residues in the CDR3. DNA of the CDR3: TGTGCCAGCAGTTGGGACAGGGGCTACGAGCAGTACTTC. It specifies CASSWDRGYEQYF. Supplemented by reference TRBV7-3 and TRBJ2-7, the full variable domain reads GAGVSQTPSNKVTEKGKYVELRCDPISGHTALYWYRQSLGQGPEFLIYFQGTGAADDSGLPNDRFFAVRPEGSVSTLKIQRTERGDSAVYLCASSWDRGYEQYFGPGTRLTVT.

V usage is TRBV28 and J usage is TRBJ2-7; 11 bases are shared with TRBD2. The germline V gene has CDR1 MDHEN and CDR2 SYDVKM. The V segment lost 5 bases and the J segment 2 bases; nucleotides outside the gene matches: 11. The CDR3 is 17 amino acids. CDR3 in amino acids: CASSPRGSGRATYEQYF. In nucleotides, the CDR3 is TGTGCCAGCAGTCCCCGTGGTAGCGGGAGGGCAACCTACGAGCAGTACTTC.

This clone was seen just once. This chain uses TRBV19 with TRBJ2-2; no reliable D call. V was shortened by 6 bases and J by 5 bases, with 16 bases between the two germline ends. The CDR3 runs 15 residues. The germline V gene encodes CDR1 LNHDA and CDR2 SQIVND (reference sequence). The CDR3 DNA follows: TGTGCCAGTAGCCACTGGGCTTATGGGACCGGGGAGCTGTTTTTT. Protein product: CASSHWAYGTGELFF.

The rearrangement joins TRBV5-4 to TRBJ1-2, with 7 bases lining up with TRBD1. Germline CDR1 SGHNT, CDR2 YYREEE (reference sequence). The trim removed 4 bases at V and 4 bases at J, leaving 7 bases unmatched. CDR3 size: 14 residues. The CDR3 DNA follows: TGTGCCAGCAGCCGGACAGGAGGAATCTATGGCTACACCTTC. This translates into CASSRTGGIYGYTF.